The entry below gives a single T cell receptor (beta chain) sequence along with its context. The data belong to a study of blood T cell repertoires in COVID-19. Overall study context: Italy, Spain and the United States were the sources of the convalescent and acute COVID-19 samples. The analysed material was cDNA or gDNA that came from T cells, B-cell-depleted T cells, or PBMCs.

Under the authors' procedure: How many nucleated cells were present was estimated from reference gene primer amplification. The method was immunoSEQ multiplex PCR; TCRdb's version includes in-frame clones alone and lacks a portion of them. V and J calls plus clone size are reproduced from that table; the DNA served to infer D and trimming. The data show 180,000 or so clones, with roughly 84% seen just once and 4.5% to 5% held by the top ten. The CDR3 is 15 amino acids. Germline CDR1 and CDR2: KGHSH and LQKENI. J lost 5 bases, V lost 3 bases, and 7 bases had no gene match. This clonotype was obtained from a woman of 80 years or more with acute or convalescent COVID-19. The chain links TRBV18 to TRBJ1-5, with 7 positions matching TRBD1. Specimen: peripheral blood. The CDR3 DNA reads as TGTGCCAGCTCACCTTCGGACAGGACGTATCAGCCCCAGCATTTT. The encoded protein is CASSPSDRTYQPQHF. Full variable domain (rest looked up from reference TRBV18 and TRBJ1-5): NAGVMQNPRHLVRRRGQEARLRCSPMKGHSHVYWYRQLPEEGLKFMVYLQKENIIDESGMPKERFSAEFPKEGPSILRIQQVVRGDSAAYFCASSPSDRTYQPQHFGDGTRLSIL.